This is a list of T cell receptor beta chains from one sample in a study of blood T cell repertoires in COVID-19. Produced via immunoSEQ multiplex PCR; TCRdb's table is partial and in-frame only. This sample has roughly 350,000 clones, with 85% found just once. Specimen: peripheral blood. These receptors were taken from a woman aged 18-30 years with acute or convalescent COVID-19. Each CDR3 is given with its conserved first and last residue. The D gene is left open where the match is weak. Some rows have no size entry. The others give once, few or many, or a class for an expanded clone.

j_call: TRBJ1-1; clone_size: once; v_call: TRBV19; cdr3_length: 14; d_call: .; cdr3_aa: CASSTVRLNTEAFF; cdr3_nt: TGTGCCAGTAGTACGGTGCGGTTGAACACTGAAGCTTTCTTT
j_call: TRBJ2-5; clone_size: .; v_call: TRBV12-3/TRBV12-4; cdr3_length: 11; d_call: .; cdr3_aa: CASSRGETQYF; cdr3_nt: TGTGCCAGCAGTCGAGGAGAGACCCAGTACTTC
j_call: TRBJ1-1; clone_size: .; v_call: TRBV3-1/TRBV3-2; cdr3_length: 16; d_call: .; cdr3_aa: CASSQDPGSRGTEAFF; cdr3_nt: TGTGCCAGCAGCCAAGATCCAGGTAGCAGGGGTACTGAAGCTTTCTTT
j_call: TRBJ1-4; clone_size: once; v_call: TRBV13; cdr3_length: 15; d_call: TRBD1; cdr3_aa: CASSSGTDNNEKLFF; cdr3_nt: TGTGCCAGCAGCTCAGGGACAGATAATAATGAAAAACTGTTTTTT
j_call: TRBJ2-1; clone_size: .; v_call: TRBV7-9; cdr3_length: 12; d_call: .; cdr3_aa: CASSLWTNEQFF; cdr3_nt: TGTGCCAGCAGCTTATGGACTAATGAGCAGTTCTTC
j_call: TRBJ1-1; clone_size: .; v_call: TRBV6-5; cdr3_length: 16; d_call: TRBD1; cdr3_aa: CASSYQGPDRATEAFF; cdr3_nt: TGTGCCAGCAGTTACCAGGGTCCGGACAGGGCCACTGAAGCTTTCTTT
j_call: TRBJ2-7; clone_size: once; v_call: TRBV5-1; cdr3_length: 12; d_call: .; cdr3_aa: CASSLSGYEQYF; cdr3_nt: TGCGCCAGCAGCTTGTCCGGCTACGAGCAGTACTTC
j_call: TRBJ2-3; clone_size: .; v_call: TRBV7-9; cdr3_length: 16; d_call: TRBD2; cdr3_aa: CASSLGLAGSTDTQYF; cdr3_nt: TGTGCCAGCAGCTTAGGACTAGCGGGGAGCACAGATACGCAGTATTTT
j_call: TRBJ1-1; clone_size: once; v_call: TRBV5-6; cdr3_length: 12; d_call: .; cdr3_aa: CASSQMNTEAFF; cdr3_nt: TGTGCCAGCAGCCAAATGAACACTGAAGCTTTCTTT
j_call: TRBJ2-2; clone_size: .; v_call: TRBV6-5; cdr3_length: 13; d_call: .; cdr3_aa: CASSVPGSGELFF; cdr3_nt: TGTGCCAGCAGCGTACCAGGGTCCGGGGAGCTGTTTTTT
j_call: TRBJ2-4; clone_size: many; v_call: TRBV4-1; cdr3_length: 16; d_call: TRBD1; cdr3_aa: CASSQAGTGWQNIQYF; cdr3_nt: TGCGCCAGCAGCCAAGCCGGGACAGGGTGGCAAAACATTCAGTACTTC
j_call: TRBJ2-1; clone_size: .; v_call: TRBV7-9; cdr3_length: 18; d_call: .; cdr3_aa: CASSSDPHSGQLYNEQFF; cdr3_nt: TGTGCCAGCAGCTCTGACCCCCATAGCGGCCAACTTTACAATGAGCAGTTCTTC
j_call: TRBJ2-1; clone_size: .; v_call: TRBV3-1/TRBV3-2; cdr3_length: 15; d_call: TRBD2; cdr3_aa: CASSPTSGGLNEQFF; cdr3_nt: TGTGCCAGCAGCCCTACTAGCGGGGGACTCAATGAGCAGTTCTTC
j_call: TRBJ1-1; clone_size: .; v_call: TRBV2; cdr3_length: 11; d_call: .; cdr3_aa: CASSLGRPAFF; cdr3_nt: TGTGCCAGCAGCCTGGGCCGGCCAGCTTTCTTT
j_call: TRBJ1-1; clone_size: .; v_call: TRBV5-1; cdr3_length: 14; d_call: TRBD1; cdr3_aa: CASSEQGRNTEAFF; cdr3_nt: TGCGCCAGCAGTGAACAGGGGAGGAACACTGAAGCTTTCTTT
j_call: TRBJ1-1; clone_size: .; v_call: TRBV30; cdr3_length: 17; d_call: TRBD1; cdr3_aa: CAWSSPGDRGMNTEAFF; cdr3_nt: TGTGCCTGGAGCTCCCCGGGGGACAGGGGGATGAACACTGAAGCTTTCTTT
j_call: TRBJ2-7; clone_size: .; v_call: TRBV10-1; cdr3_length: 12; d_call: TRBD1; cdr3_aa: CASRDREGEQYF; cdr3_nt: TGCGCCAGCAGAGACAGGGAAGGCGAGCAGTACTTC
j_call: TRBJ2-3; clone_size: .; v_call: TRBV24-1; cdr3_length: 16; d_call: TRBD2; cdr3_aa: CATSDALALTGGAQYF; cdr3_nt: TGTGCCACCAGTGATGCCCTAGCGTTAACGGGGGGAGCGCAGTATTTT
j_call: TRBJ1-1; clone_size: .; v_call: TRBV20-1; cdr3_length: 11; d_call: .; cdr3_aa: CSAITGTEAFF; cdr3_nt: TGCAGTGCTATTACGGGAACTGAAGCTTTCTTT
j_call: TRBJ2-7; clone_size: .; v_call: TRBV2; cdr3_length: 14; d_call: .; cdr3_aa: CASGLTGSSYEQYF; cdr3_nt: TGTGCCAGCGGCCTTACAGGGAGTTCCTACGAGCAGTACTTC
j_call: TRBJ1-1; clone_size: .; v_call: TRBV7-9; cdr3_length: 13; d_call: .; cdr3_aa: CASSSRQATEAFF; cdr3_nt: TGTGCCAGCAGCTCCAGACAGGCCACTGAAGCTTTCTTT
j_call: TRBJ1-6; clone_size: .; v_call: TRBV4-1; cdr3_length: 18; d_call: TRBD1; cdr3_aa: CASSQSLTGGFNNSPLHF; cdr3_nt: TGCGCCAGCAGCCAGAGCTTGACAGGGGGCTTTAATAATTCACCCCTCCACTTT
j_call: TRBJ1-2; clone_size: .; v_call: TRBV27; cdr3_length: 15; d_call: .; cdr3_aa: CASRTRNGTFYGYTF; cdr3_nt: TGTGCCAGCAGGACCAGGAACGGCACTTTTTATGGCTACACCTTC
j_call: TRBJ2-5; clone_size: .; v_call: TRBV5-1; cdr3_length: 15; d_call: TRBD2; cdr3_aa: CASSLGNSGREAQYF; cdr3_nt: TGCGCCAGCAGCTTGGGCAACAGCGGGAGGGAGGCCCAGTACTTC
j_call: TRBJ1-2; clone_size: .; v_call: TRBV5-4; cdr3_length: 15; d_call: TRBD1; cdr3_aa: CASSMPGQGDYGYTF; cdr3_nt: TGTGCCAGCAGCATGCCGGGACAGGGGGACTATGGCTACACCTTC
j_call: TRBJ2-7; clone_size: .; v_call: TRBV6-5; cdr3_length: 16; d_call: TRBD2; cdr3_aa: CASSSSRTSGSHEQYF; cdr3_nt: TGTGCCAGCAGTTCAAGCCGGACTAGCGGGAGTCACGAGCAGTACTTC
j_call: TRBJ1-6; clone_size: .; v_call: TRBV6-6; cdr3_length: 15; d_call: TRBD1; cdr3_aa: CASSPTGWRKSPLHF; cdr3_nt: TGTGCCAGCAGTCCGACAGGGTGGAGGAAGTCACCCCTCCACTTT
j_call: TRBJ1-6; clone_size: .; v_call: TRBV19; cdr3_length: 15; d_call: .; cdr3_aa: CASSIGGTRNSPLHF; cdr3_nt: TGTGCCAGTAGTATTGGAGGGACGCGCAATTCACCCCTCCACTTT
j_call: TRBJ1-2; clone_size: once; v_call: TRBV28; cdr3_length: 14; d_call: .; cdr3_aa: CASSPSIPLYGYTF; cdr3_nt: TGTGCCAGCAGTCCGTCTATCCCCCTCTATGGCTACACCTTC
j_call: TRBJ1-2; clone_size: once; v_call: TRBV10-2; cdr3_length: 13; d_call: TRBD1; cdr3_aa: CATRQGAGYGYTF; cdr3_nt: TGCGCCACCCGACAGGGGGCCGGCTATGGCTACACCTTC
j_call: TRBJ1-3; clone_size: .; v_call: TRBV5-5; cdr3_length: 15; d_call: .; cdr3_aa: CASSRSFRSGNTIYF; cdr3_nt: TGTGCCAGCAGCCGGTCTTTTCGCTCTGGAAACACCATATATTTT
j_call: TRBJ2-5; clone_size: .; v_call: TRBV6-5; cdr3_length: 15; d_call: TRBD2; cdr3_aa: CASSRREGSQETQYF; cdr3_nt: TGTGCCAGCAGCCGACGGGAGGGCTCACAAGAGACCCAGTACTTC
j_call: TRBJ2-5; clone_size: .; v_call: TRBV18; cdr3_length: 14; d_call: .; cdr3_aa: CASSPVPRQETQYF; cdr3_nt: TGTGCCAGCTCTCCGGTTCCGAGACAAGAGACCCAGTACTTC
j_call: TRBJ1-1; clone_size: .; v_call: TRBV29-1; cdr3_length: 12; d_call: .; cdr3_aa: CSSWGGGTEAFF; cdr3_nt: TGCAGCAGTTGGGGCGGGGGCACTGAAGCTTTCTTT
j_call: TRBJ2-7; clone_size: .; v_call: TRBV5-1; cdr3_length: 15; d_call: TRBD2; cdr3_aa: CASSLDTSGVYEQYF; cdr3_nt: TGCGCCAGCAGCTTGGATACTAGCGGGGTGTACGAGCAGTACTTC
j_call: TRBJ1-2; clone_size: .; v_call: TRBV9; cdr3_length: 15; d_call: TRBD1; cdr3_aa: CASSGQGALDYGYTF; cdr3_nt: TGTGCCAGCAGCGGTCAGGGGGCATTAGACTATGGCTACACCTTC
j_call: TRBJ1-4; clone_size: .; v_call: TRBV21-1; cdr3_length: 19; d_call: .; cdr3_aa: CASSKYRTGGSEANEKLFF; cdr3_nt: TGTGCCAGCAGCAAGTACCGGACAGGGGGCTCGGAGGCTAATGAAAAACTGTTTTTT
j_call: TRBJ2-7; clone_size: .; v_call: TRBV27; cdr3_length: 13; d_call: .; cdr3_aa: CASRPSGAYEQYF; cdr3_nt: TGTGCCAGCCGCCCGTCAGGCGCCTACGAGCAGTACTTC
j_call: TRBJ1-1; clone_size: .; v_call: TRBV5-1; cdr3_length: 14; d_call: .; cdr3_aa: CASSVQLMNTEAFF; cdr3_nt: TGCGCCAGCAGCGTACAGCTTATGAACACTGAAGCTTTCTTT
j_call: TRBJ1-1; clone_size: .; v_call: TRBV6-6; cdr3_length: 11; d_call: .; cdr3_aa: CASREGVEAFF; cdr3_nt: TGTGCCAGCAGGGAAGGGGTCGAAGCTTTCTTT
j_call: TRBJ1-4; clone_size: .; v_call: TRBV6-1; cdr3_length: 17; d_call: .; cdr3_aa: CASSDRQGGMTNEKLFF; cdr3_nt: TGTGCCAGCAGTGATCGCCAGGGAGGGATGACTAATGAAAAACTGTTTTTT
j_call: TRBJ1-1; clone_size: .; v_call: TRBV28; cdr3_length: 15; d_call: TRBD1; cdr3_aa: CASSRRTGATTEAFF; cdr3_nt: TGTGCCAGCAGTAGACGGACAGGGGCCACAACTGAAGCTTTCTTT
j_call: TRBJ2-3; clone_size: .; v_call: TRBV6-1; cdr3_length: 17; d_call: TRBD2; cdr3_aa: CASSELGGGLYTDTQYF; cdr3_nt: TGTGCCAGCAGTGAACTCGGGGGGGGGCTTTACACAGATACGCAGTATTTT
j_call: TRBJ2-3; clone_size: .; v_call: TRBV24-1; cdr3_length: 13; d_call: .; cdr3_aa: CATSDYNTDTQYF; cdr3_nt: TGTGCCACCAGTGATTACAACACAGATACGCAGTATTTT
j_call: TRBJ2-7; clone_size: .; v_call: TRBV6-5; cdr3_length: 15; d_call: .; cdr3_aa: CASSKTGKGVYEQYF; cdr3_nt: TGTGCCAGCAGTAAGACAGGAAAGGGGGTCTACGAGCAGTACTTC